The T cell receptor beta chain described here comes from a study of radiotherapy plus CTLA-4 blockade in lung cancer (dated by TCRdb to 2017 to 2018). Regarding the study in general: Objective responses were observed in 15% to 20% of enrolled patients, and disease control was achieved in 25% to 40%.

Turning to this clone: Its antigen remains undetermined. Base-call qualities are not available, and no considerably larger clone is one nucleotide away.

From the cysteine through the phenylalanine, the CDR3 covers 15 amino acids. Just the 45-base CDR3 DNA is kept, in frame starting at base 1. The germline V gene (reference sequence) yields LNHDA for CDR1 and SQIVND for CDR2. The germline V end is reduced by 9 bases and the J end by 4 bases; junction bases left unmatched: 8. In this study, focal radiation therapy paired with CTLA-4 blockade (ipilimumab) was tested in patients who had chemo-refractory metastatic non-small-cell lung cancer. The full study reports these points: After treatment with radiotherapy and ipilimumab, TCR clones that originated in tumors expanded in peripheral blood. Increased serum interferon-beta after radiation, together with early dynamic changes in blood T cell clones, were reported to be the strongest predictors of response.

The library was produced with the immunoSEQ multiplex PCR assay. What TCRdb holds here is the immuneACCESS table cut down to in-frame rearrangements. Part of the clones is not present; checked against another copy, under half of the missing clones reflect an unresolved V gene, and the others are unexplained. Recorded for this sample are roughly 59,000 clones; approximately 70% of them occurred a single time. The ten top clones hold about 8.5% of the sample. This sample comprised peripheral blood, obtained from a patient treated with radiotherapy plus ipilimumab. The V and J genes are TRBV19 and TRBJ2-3; the junction holds 12 bases that match TRBD1. This TCR was sampled from a human donor with non-small cell lung cancer whose response to radiotherapy plus ipilimumab could not be evaluated. The bases are TGTGCCAGCGTATCGGGACAGGGGGCCGCAGATACGCAGTATTTT. Its translation is CASVSGQGAADTQYF. Supplemented by the reference TRBV19 and TRBJ2-3 proteins around the CDR3, the complete variable domain is DGGITQSPKYLFRKEGQNVTLSCEQNLNHDAMYWYRQDPGQGLRLIYYSQIVNDFQKGDIAEGYSVSREKKESFPLTVTSAQKNPTAFYLCASVSGQGAADTQYFGPGTRLTVL.